These 7 T cell receptor gamma chains were all obtained from the same sample, sequenced in a study of Vδ1+ human thymocytes (dated by TCRdb to the late 2010s). Results and caveats for the whole study, not just this receptor: The thymic TRG and TRD repertoires appeared highly polyclonal, with Gaussian CDR3 length distributions, in contrast to the oligoclonal repertoires of peripheral blood.

Sequencing used an Illumina MiSeq. RNA extraction was carried out with the RNeasy mini kit, and reverse transcription was then done using Superscript III. To generate the CDR3 amplicons, a multiplex PCR was run using pooled V-gene forward primers together with a constant-region reverse primer that carried Illumina adaptor overhangs. After TCRdb called clones again from the public reads with CATT, rows with identical DNA were merged. Counted in this sample were several thousand gamma-chain clones; approximately 42% of them appeared once. The ten largest make up 1.5% to 2.5% of the sample. These receptors lack a known antigen. Sample: Vdelta1+ gamma-delta thymocytes from the thymus. Sample cell subset or site, as interpreted from the label and publication: FACS-sorted CD3+ TCRalphabeta- TCRVdelta1+ TCRVdelta2- thymocytes. The receptors here all came from a boy less than two years old who had congenital heart surgery.

Worth noting for this clone: The identical CDR3 is also encoded by other nucleotide sequences in the sample. There is no J gene call, but TRGV4 is given as the V gene. The germline V gene has CDR1 EGSTGY and CDR2 YDSYTSSV. The CDR3 sequence is 12 residues long. CDR3 residues: CATWDGPPKKLF. The CDR3, as DNA: TGTGCCACCTGGGATGGGCCCCCTAAGAAACTATTT.

This rearrangement joins TRGV3 to TRGJ1 or TRGJ2. No J gene is reported in TCRdb; it was inferred here by comparing the DNA with germline. V trimming: 0 bases; J trimming: 5 bases; junction bases outside the gene matches: 7. CDR1 and CDR2 (germline): VTNTFY, YDVSTARD (reference sequence). CDR3 length equals 14 residues. The CDR3 DNA reads as TGTGCCACCTGGGACAGGCCTAGAAATTATAAGAAACTCTTT. Translated: CATWDRPRNYKKLF.

This clone has a single count. The junction shows a germline mismatch at one end, possibly a read error. This sequence joins TRGV3 and TRGJP1. No J gene was available from TCRdb, and it was assigned here by a germline match of the DNA. CDR3 length equals 13 residues. Per the germline V gene, CDR1 is VTNTFY and CDR2 is YDVSTARD (reference sequence). The CDR3 here is CATRDTTGWLKIF. In DNA form, the CDR3 reads TGTGCCACGAGGGATACCACTGGTTGGCTCAAGATATTT.

The sample holds a few counts of this clone. The chain has TRGV3 and TRGJ1 or TRGJ2. Germline CDR1 and CDR2: VTNTFY and YDVSTARD (reference sequence). The CDR3 totals 11 residues. The J segment lost 12 bases and the V segment lost 0 bases, leaving 5 bases of the junction unmatched. This CDR3 reads CATWDRPRKLF. CDR3 nucleotide sequence: TGTGCCACCTGGGACAGGCCGAGGAAACTCTTT.

In this sample, this clone turned up once. The gene calls are TRGV5 and TRGJ1 or TRGJ2. Here the J gene was assigned by germline matching of the DNA, as TCRdb has none. V lost 0 bases, J lost 12 bases, and 8 bases stayed unmatched. The CDR3 totals 12 residues. CDR1 is VINAFY, CDR2 YDVSNSKD, per germline. This chain's CDR3 is CATWDRRRRKLF. CDR3 DNA: TGTGCCACCTGGGACAGGCGGAGGAGGAAACTCTTT.

No V gene call is available, although the J gene is TRGJ1 or TRGJ2. The CDR3 runs to 15 residues. This chain's CDR3 is CATWDRRKVYYKKLF. The CDR3 DNA sequence: TGTGCCACCTGGGACAGGCGAAAGGTTTATTATAAGAAACTCTTT.

The chain joins TRGV4 to TRGJ1 or TRGJ2. TCRdb supplies no J gene; here it was assigned by aligning the nucleotide sequence to germline. CDR1 and CDR2 (germline): EGSTGY, YDSYTSSV. The V and J ends lost 9 bases and 0 bases, in that order; junction bases with no gene match: 2. There are 11 residues in the CDR3. The CDR3, as DNA: TGTGCCACCGAGAATTATTATAAGAAACTCTTT. Translated, it gives CATENYYKKLF.